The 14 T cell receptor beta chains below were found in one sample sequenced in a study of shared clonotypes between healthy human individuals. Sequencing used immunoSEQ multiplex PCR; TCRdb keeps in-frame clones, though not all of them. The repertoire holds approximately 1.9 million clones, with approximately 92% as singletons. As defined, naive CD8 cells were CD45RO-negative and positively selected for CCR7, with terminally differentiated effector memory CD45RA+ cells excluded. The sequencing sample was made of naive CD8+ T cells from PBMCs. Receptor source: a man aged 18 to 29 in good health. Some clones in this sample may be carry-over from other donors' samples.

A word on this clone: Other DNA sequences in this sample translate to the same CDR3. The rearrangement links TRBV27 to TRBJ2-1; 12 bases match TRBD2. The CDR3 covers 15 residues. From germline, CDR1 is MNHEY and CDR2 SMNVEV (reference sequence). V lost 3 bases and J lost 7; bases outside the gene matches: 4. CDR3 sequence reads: CASSLLAGGPNEQFF. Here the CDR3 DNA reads TGTGCCAGCAGTTTGCTAGCGGGAGGGCCGAATGAGCAGTTCTTC.

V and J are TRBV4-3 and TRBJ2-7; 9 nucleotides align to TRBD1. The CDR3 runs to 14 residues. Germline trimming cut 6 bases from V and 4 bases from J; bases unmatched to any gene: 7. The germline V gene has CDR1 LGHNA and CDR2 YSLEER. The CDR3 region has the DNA TGCGCCAGCAGACCGGGGACAGGGTCTTACGAGCAGTACTTC. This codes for CASRPGTGSYEQYF.

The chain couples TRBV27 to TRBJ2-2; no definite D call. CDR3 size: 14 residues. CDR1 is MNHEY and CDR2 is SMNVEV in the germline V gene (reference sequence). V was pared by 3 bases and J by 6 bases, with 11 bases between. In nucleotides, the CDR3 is TGTGCCAGCAGTTTTGCAGTTTCGGCCGGGGAGCTGTTTTTT. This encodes CASSFAVSAGELFF.

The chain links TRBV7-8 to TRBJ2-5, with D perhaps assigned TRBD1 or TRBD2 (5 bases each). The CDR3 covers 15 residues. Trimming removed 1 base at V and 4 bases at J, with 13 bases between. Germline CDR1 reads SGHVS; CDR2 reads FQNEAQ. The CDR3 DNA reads TGTGCCAGCAGCTTAGGGGGGTTGACGAGAGAGACCCAGTACTTC. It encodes CASSLGGLTRETQYF.

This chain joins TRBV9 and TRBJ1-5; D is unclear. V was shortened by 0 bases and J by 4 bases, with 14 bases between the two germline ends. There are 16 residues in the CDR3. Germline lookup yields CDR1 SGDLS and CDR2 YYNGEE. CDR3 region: CASSVDRLGLNQPQHF. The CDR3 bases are TGTGCCAGCAGCGTAGATAGGTTGGGTCTTAATCAGCCCCAGCATTTT.

This CDR3 reads CASSPHPADPYGYTF. In nucleotides, the CDR3 is TGTGCCAGCAGCCCGCACCCAGCAGACCCCTATGGCTACACCTTC. The chain carries TRBV7-3 and TRBJ1-2; no clear D gene. The ends were cut back, 5 bases at V and 4 bases at J, with 17 bases in the middle. There are 15 residues in the CDR3. Germline lookup yields CDR1 SGHTA and CDR2 FQGTGA.

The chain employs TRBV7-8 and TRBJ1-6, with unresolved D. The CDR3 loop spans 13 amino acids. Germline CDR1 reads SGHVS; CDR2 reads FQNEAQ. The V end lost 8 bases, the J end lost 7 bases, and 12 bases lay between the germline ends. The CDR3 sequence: CASFEGGNSPLHF. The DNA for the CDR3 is TGTGCCAGCTTCGAGGGCGGAAATTCACCCCTCCACTTT.

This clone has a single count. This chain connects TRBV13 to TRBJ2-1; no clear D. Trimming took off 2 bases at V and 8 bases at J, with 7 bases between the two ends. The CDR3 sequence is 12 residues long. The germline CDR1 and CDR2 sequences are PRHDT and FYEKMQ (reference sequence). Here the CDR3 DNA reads TGTGCCAGCAGCTTACGTCCCCATGAGCAGTTCTTC. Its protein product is CASSLRPHEQFF. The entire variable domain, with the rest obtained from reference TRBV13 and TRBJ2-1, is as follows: AAGVIQSPRHLIKEKRETATLKCYPIPRHDTVYWYQQGPGQDPQFLISFYEKMQSDKGSIPDRFSAQQFSDYHSELNMSSLELGDSALYFCASSLRPHEQFFGPGTRLTVL.

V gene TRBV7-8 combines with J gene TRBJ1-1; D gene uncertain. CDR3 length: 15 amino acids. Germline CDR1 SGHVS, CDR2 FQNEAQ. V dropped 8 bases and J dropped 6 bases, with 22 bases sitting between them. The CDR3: CASGPSVGHDSEAFF. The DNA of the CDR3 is TGTGCCAGCGGCCCTTCGGTTGGCCACGACTCTGAAGCTTTCTTT.

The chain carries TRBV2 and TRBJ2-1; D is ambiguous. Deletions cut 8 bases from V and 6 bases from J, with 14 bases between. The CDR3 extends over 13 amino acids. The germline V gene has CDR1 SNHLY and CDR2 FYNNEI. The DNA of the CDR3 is TGTGCCAGCCTATCCCAGACTGTCAATGAGCAGTTCTTC. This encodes CASLSQTVNEQFF.

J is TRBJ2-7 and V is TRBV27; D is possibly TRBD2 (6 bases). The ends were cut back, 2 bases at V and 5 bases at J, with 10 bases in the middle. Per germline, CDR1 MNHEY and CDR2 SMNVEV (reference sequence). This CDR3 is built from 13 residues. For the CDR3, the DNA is TGTGCCAGCAGTTTACTCGCGGGGAACGAGCAGTACTTC. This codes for CASSLLAGNEQYF.

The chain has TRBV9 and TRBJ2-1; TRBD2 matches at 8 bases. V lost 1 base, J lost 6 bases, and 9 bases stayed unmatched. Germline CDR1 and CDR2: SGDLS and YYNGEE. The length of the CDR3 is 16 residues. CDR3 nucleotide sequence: TGTGCCAGCAGCGTAATGGGTAGCGGGATCTCCAATGAGCAGTTCTTC. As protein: CASSVMGSGISNEQFF.

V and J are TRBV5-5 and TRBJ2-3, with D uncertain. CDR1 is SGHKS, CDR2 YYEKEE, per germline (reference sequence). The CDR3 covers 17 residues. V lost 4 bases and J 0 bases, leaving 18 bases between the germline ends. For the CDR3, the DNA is TGTGCCAGCAGCCCGACGCCCCGACGTGCTAGCACAGATACGCAGTATTTT. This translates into CASSPTPRRASTDTQYF.

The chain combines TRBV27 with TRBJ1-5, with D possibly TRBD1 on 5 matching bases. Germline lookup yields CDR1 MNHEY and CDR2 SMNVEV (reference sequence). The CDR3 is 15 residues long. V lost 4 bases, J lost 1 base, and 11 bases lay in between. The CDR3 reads CASSWSGGSNQPQHF. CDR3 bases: TGTGCCAGCAGTTGGTCGGGGGGAAGCAATCAGCCCCAGCATTTT.